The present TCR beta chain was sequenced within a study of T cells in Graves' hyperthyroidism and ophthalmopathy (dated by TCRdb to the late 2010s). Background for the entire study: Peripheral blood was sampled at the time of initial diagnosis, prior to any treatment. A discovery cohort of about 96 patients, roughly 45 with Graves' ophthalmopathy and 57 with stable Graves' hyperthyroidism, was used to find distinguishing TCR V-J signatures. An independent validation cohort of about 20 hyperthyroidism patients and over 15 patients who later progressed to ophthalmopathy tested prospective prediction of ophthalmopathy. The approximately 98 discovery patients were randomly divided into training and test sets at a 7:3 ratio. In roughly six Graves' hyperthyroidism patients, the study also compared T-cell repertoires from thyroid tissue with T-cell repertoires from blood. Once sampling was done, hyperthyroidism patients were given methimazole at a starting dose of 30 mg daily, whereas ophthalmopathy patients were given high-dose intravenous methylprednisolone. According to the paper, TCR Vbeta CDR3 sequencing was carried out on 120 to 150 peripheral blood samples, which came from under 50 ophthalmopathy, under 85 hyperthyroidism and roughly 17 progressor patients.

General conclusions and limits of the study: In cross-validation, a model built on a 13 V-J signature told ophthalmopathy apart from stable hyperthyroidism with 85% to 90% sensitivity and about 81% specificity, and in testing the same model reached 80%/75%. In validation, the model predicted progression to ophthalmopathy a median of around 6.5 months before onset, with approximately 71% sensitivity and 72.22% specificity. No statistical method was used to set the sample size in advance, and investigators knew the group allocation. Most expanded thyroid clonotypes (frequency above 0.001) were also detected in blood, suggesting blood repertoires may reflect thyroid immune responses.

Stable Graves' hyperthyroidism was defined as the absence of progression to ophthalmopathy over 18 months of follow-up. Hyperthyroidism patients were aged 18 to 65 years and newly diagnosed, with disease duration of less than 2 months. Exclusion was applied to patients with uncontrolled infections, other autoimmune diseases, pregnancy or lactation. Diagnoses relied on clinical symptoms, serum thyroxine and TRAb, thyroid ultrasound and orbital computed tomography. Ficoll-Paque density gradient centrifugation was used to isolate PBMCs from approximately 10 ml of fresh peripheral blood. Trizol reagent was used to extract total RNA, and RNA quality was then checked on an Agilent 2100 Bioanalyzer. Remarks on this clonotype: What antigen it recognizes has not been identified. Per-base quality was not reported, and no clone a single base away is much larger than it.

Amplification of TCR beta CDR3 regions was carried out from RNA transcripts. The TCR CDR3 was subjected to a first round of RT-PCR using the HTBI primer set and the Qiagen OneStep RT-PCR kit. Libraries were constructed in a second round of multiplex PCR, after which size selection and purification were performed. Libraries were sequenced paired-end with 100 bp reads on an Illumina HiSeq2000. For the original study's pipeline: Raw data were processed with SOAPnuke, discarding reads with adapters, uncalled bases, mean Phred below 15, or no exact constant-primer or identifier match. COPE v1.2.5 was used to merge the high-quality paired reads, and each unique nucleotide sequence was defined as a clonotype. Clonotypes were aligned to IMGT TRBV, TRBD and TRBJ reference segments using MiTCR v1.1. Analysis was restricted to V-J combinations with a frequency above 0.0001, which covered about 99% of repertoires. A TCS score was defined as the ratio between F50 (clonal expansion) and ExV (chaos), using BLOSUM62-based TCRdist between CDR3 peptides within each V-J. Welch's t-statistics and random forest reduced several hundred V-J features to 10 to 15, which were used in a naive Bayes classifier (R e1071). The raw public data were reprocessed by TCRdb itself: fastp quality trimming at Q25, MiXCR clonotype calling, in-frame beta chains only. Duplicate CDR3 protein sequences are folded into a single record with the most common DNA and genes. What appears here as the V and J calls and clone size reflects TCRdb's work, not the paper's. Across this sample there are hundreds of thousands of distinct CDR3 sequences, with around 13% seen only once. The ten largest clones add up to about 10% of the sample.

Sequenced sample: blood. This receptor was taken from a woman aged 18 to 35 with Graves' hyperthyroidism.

DNA sequence: TGTGCCAGTCGTTTCTCGGGACTAGCGGCCTACAATGAGCAGTTCTTC. This is translated as CASRFSGLAAYNEQFF. This receptor chain uses TRBV19 and TRBJ2-1; 11 of the junction bases match TRBD2. CDR1 and CDR2, per the germline V gene (reference sequence), are LNHDA and SQIVND. V is cut back by 8 bases and J by 2 bases, with 8 bases in the junction unmatched. The CDR3, from cysteine to phenylalanine, totals 16 residues. Only CDR3 DNA remains: 48 bases, in frame from the first base.